Given below is one T cell receptor (beta chain) in context. Its antigen is as yet unknown. V shed 2 bases and J 5 bases; nucleotides not matched to a gene: 10. The CDR3 has 16 residues. The germline V gene encodes CDR1 SQVTM and CDR2 ANQGSEA. The table came from immunoSEQ multiplex PCR; TCRdb's copy has only in-frame clones and leaves some out. The sample carries several thousand clones, about 96% recorded once. The data are from a study of chemoradiotherapy in HPV16-positive cancers. Findings and limits, study-wide: Non-HPV-specific T cells did not expand in tumors during treatment, whereas candidate HPV-specific clones and E7-related motifs did.

Repertoires were sampled repeatedly during chemoradiotherapy. The sequence was collected from a human donor with HPV-associated anogenital cancer. The genes are TRBV29-1 and TRBJ2-7, with TRBD1 matching 12 bases. The sequences come from tumor tissue, collected from a patient who underwent chemoradiotherapy. The CDR3: CSVEQWGQGARDEQYF. As DNA, the CDR3 is TGCAGCGTTGAACAGTGGGGACAGGGGGCGCGGGACGAGCAGTACTTC.